A single sample is the source of the 11 T cell receptor beta chains below, sequenced in a study of beta chain features in type 1 diabetes. All of the isolated RNA was reverse transcribed, so expressed TCRB transcripts were sequenced. Sequencing used immunoSEQ multiplex PCR; TCRdb keeps in-frame clones, though not all of them. The repertoire consists of 350,000 to 400,000 clones, with over 12% occurring once and the leading ten covering 0.019%. Sequenced input: naive CD4+ T cells from blood. The receptors were gathered from a woman in her late teens or twenties in good health.

The genes are TRBV14 and TRBJ2-7; D might be TRBD2 (6 bases). The CDR3 has 11 residues. In germline, CDR1 is SGHDN, CDR2 FVKESK. V lost 4 bases to trimming and J lost 7 bases, with 8 bases between them. CDR3 sequence (DNA): TGTGCCAGCAGCCTAAGCGGGGAGCAGTACTTC. Translation gives CASSLSGEQYF.

This clone showed up just a few times. The rearrangement joins TRBV28 to TRBJ2-1; 8 bases fit TRBD1. V lost 6 bases to trimming and J lost 8 bases; unmatched junction nucleotides: 9. Germline V gene sequence: CDR1 MDHEN, CDR2 SYDVKM. The length of the CDR3 is 14 residues. The CDR3 bases are TGTGCCAGCAGGGGGACAGGAGGTTTCCATGAGCAGTTCTTC. Protein product: CASRGTGGFHEQFF.

This clone was recorded a few times. The J gene is TRBJ2-7, the V gene TRBV7-3; tentatively, D is TRBD2 (5 bases). Germline V gene sequence: CDR1 SGHTA, CDR2 FQGTGA. This CDR3 has 16 amino acids. Trimming took 0 bases from V and 3 from J, leaving 15 bases between them. CDR3 sequence (DNA): TGTGCCAGCAGCTTAACGCCTTCATTAAGCGGCTACGAGCAGTACTTC. Its protein product is CASSLTPSLSGYEQYF.

A word on this clone: In the same sample, other DNA sequences code for this CDR3. This chain links TRBV28 with TRBJ1-1; TRBD1 matches 8 bases. V shed 4 bases, J shed 5 bases, and the junction held 3 bases outside the gene matches. Germline V gene lookup returns CDR1 MDHEN and CDR2 SYDVKM. The CDR3 is 13 amino acids. CDR3 in amino acids: CASSSGQGTEAFF. The CDR3 nucleotides read TGTGCCAGCAGTTCAGGACAGGGAACTGAAGCTTTCTTT. The full variable domain, its missing parts supplied by reference TRBV28 and TRBJ1-1, is DVKVTQSSRYLVKRTGEKVFLECVQDMDHENMFWYRQDPGLGLRLIYFSYDVKMKEKGDIPEGYSVSREKKERFSLILESASTNQTSMYLCASSSGQGTEAFFGQGTRLTVV.

The V and J genes are TRBV29-1 and TRBJ1-1, with D possibly TRBD1 on 6 matching bases. Trimming removed 0 bases at V and 4 bases at J, with 12 bases between. This CDR3 is 14 amino acids long. CDR1 SQVTM and CDR2 ANQGSEA come from the germline V gene. CDR3 nucleotide sequence: TGCAGCGTTGAAGACCGGACAGTTATCACTGAAGCTTTCTTT. Residues: CSVEDRTVITEAFF. The full variable domain, in which reference TRBV29-1 and TRBJ1-1 provide the parts outside the CDR3, is SAVISQKPSRDICQRGTSLTIQCQVDSQVTMMFWYRQQPGQSLTLIATANQGSEATYESGFVIDKFPISRPNLTFSTLTVSNMSPEDSSIYLCSVEDRTVITEAFFGQGTRLTVV.

This clone was counted only a few times. The chain uses TRBV6-1 and TRBJ1-5; a weak D match, TRBD1 (6 bases). Trimming stripped 6 bases from V and 0 bases from J, with 9 bases between. The V gene's germline CDR1 is MNHNS and CDR2 SASEGT. The CDR3 covers 14 residues. The CDR3 DNA sequence: TGTGCCAGCAGGGGGGCTTATAGCAATCAGCCCCAGCATTTT. This codes for CASRGAYSNQPQHF.

The chain recombines TRBV27 with TRBJ2-7, with a tentative D call TRBD1 (5 bases). The ends were cut back, 0 bases at V and 1 base at J, with 7 bases in the middle. CDR1 is MNHEY, CDR2 SMNVEV, per germline (reference sequence). CDR3 length equals 14 residues. The CDR3 region has the DNA TGTGCCAGCAGTTTATCGCCAGGGTCCTACGAGCAGTACTTC. This sequence encodes CASSLSPGSYEQYF.

The chain couples TRBV2 to TRBJ2-5, with 12 bases matching TRBD2. The junction had 7 bases not matched to a gene; V was cut back by 6 bases and J by 5 bases. CDR3 length equals 15 residues. Per germline, CDR1 SNHLY and CDR2 FYNNEI. The CDR3 DNA follows: TGTGCCAGCAGACGACTAGCGGGAGCGGGGGAGACCCAGTACTTC. This gives the protein CASRRLAGAGETQYF. The full variable domain, with the rest looked up from reference TRBV2 and TRBJ2-5, is EPEVTQTPSHQVTQMGQEVILRCVPISNHLYFYWYRQILGQKVEFLVSFYNNEISEKSEIFDDQFSVERPDGSNFTLKIRSTKLEDSAMYFCASRRLAGAGETQYFGPGTRLLVL.

The sample holds a few counts of this clone. The genes are TRBV9 and TRBJ1-4; 9 bases agree with TRBD1. The CDR3 covers 15 residues. Germline V gene lookup returns CDR1 SGDLS and CDR2 YYNGEE. The V gene end was trimmed by 0 bases and the J gene end by 11 bases; junction bases not matched to a gene: 8. For the CDR3, the DNA is TGTGCCAGCAGCGTAGCTGGACAGGGGTTAGAGAAACTGTTTTTT. It encodes CASSVAGQGLEKLFF. The whole variable domain, remainder taken from reference TRBV9 and TRBJ1-4, is DSGVTQTPKHLITATGQRVTLRCSPRSGDLSVYWYQQSLDQGLQFLIQYYNGEERAKGNILERFSAQQFPDLHSELNLSSLELGDSALYFCASSVAGQGLEKLFFGSGTQLSVL.

This clone occurred a few times. This sequence joins TRBV28 and TRBJ1-1; no clear D gene. CDR1 is MDHEN, CDR2 SYDVKM, per germline. The CDR3 contains 14 residues. Deletions cut 1 base from V and 6 bases from J, with 12 bases between. Here the CDR3 reads CASSLLGPGAEAFF. The CDR3 region has the DNA TGTGCCAGCAGTTTATTAGGCCCCGGGGCTGAAGCTTTCTTT.

In its sample, this clone was seen a few times. The chain uses TRBV5-1 and TRBJ2-7, with TRBD1 identical over 7 bases. The J segment lost 1 base and the V segment lost 3 bases, leaving 7 bases of the junction unmatched. This CDR3 has 15 amino acids. Germline CDR1 and CDR2: SGHRS and YFSETQ. The CDR3 DNA reads as TGCGCCAGCAGCTCCGGGACAGAACCTTCCTACGAGCAGTACTTC. Translated: CASSSGTEPSYEQYF.